These 24 T cell receptor beta chains were sequenced from one sample in a study of control samples from healthy donors and cancer patients (dated by TCRdb to 2018 to 2020). Library construction relied on the immunoSEQ multiplex PCR assay. TCRdb took over this immuneACCESS table, retaining in-frame rearrangements with V and J assigned. Such tables are incomplete; in checked studies, under half of the missing clones stem from an unresolved V gene, and the remainder is unexplained. The sample data list some 170,000 clones, and roughly 95% of these were observed just once. Together, the top ten hold 0.85% to 1.3% of the sample. The sequencing sample was made of blood. These receptors were taken from a woman aged 25 to 39 in good health.

Written as DNA, the CDR3 is TGTGCCAGCAGCTTAATAGGTATTCCCAACACTGAAGCTTTCTTT. It translates to CASSLIGIPNTEAFF. This sequence joins TRBV7-9 and TRBJ1-1; D call uncertain. This CDR3 has 15 amino acids. CDR1 and CDR2 (germline): SEHNR, FQNEAQ (reference sequence). Trimming cost V 2 bases and J 2 bases, with 12 bases left between them.

The chain uses TRBV24-1 and TRBJ2-5; either TRBD1 or TRBD2 may fit D (5 bases each). The CDR3 covers 16 residues. Trimming shortened V by 2 bases and J by 2 bases, and 14 bases separated the two germline ends. Germline assignment: CDR1 KGHDR and CDR2 SFDVKD. DNA for the CDR3: TGTGCCACCAGTGATTCTCCGGGACCCCTTCAAGAGACCCAGTACTTC. Translated: CATSDSPGPLQETQYF.

This clone was counted once. The genes are TRBV9 and TRBJ1-1; D not resolved. Germline V lookup: CDR1 SGDLS, CDR2 YYNGEE. The CDR3 totals 14 residues. V was cut by 0 bases and J by 1 base, with 7 bases left in between. The CDR3 protein is CASSVDMGNTEAFF. CDR3 in DNA: TGTGCCAGCAGCGTAGACATGGGGAACACTGAAGCTTTCTTT.

This sequence joins TRBV4-2 and TRBJ2-2; D unresolved. Trimming pared 0 bases from V and 4 bases from J, leaving 12 bases between. The CDR3 runs to 16 residues. The germline CDR1 and CDR2 sequences are LGHNA and YNFKEQ. Here the CDR3 DNA reads TGTGCCAGCAGCCAAGAGATCGGGCAAAGCACCGGGGAGCTGTTTTTT. Translation: CASSQEIGQSTGELFF.

V is TRBV4-1 and J is TRBJ1-4, with unresolved D. This CDR3 is 14 amino acids long. The V and J ends lost 6 bases and 0 bases respectively, with 8 bases between them. CDR1 is MGHRA and CDR2 is YSYEKL in the germline V gene. CDR3 nucleotides: TGCGCCAGCAGGATCATTTCAACTAATGAAAAACTGTTTTTT. This encodes CASRIISTNEKLFF.

This chain connects TRBV6-4 to TRBJ1-1, with D unresolved. V was clipped by 6 bases and J by 0 bases, with 8 bases between them. The CDR3 has 13 residues. Germline values: CDR1 MRHNA, CDR2 SNTAGT. CDR3 in amino acids: CASRISVNTEAFF. The CDR3 DNA reads as TGTGCCAGCAGAATTTCAGTGAACACTGAAGCTTTCTTT.

J is TRBJ2-6 and V is TRBV4-1; D unclear. V was pared by 4 bases and J by 4 bases, with 20 bases between. Germline V lookup: CDR1 MGHRA, CDR2 YSYEKL. There are 18 residues in the CDR3. DNA of the CDR3: TGCGCCAGCAGCCCCAGGCCATCTCCCTTGGGGGGGGCCAACGTCCTGACTTTC. Its protein is CASSPRPSPLGGANVLTF.

The CDR3 DNA is TGTGCCAGCAGTGACTCTAGCGGGGGGGCAACAGATACGCAGTATTTT. Its protein is CASSDSSGGATDTQYF. V and J are TRBV6-4 and TRBJ2-3; TRBD2 matches 11 bases. The J segment lost 3 bases and the V segment lost 0 bases, leaving 2 bases of the junction unmatched. This CDR3 spans 16 amino acids. Germline V gives CDR1 MRHNA, CDR2 SNTAGT.

The chain links TRBV6-1 to TRBJ1-5, with D perhaps matching TRBD1 (5 bases). The CDR3 runs 15 residues. Germline lookup yields CDR1 MNHNS and CDR2 SASEGT. The V gene lost 1 base and the J gene lost 4 bases, with 11 bases spanning the gap. CDR3 amino acids: CASSEVIGGNQPQHF. CDR3 DNA sequence: TGTGCCAGCAGTGAAGTGATTGGGGGGAATCAGCCCCAGCATTTT.

The rearrangement uses TRBV28 and TRBJ2-2; TRBD2 might be the D (5 bases). The germline V gene has CDR1 MDHEN and CDR2 SYDVKM. The V and J ends lost 6 bases and 5 bases respectively, with 16 bases between them. The CDR3 sequence is 15 residues long. CDR3 region: CASRLTGIPTGELFF. CDR3 in DNA: TGTGCCAGCAGGTTAACCGGGATCCCAACCGGGGAGCTGTTTTTT.

J is TRBJ1-1 and V is TRBV5-1; TRBD1 matches at 7 bases. V lost 0 bases, J lost 5 bases, and 7 bases stayed unmatched. This CDR3 has 15 residues. The germline gives CDR1 SGHRS, CDR2 YFSETQ. CDR3 amino acids: CASSLGDREGTEAFF. Here the CDR3 DNA reads TGCGCCAGCAGCTTGGGAGACAGGGAGGGTACTGAAGCTTTCTTT.

The CDR3 bases are TGCGCCAGCAGCAAAGGGACTAGCGGGGCCTACGAGCAGTACTTC. Residues: CASSKGTSGAYEQYF. This chain uses TRBV5-1 with TRBJ2-7; 13 nucleotides line up with TRBD2. Per germline, CDR1 SGHRS and CDR2 YFSETQ. The CDR3 loop spans 15 amino acids. The V gene end was trimmed by 4 bases and the J gene end by 2 bases; junction bases not matched to a gene: 3.

V usage is TRBV11-1 and J usage is TRBJ2-3; D is possibly TRBD1 (6 bases). The CDR3 contains 13 residues. V was cut by 10 bases and J by 6 bases, with 17 bases left in between. CDR1 is SGHAT, CDR2 FQDESV, per germline (reference sequence). The CDR3 nucleotides read TGTGCCATCTCGCGTGGGGGCGGGGATACGCAGTATTTT. This translates into CAISRGGGDTQYF.

The chain links TRBV7-8 to TRBJ2-1; 11 bases fit TRBD2. CDR3 length: 15 residues. In germline, CDR1 is SGHVS, CDR2 FQNEAQ. With 5 bases clipped from V and 6 bases from J, the junction kept 6 bases outside the gene matches. CDR3 in amino acids: CASSRGTSGVNEQFF. CDR3 in DNA: TGTGCCAGCAGCCGCGGGACTAGCGGAGTCAATGAGCAGTTCTTC. The full variable domain, with the rest looked up from reference TRBV7-8 and TRBJ2-1, is GAGVSQSPRYKVAKRGQDVALRCDPISGHVSLFWYQQALGQGPEFLTYFQNEAQLDKSGLPSDRFFAERPEGSVSTLKIQRTQQEDSAVYLCASSRGTSGVNEQFFGPGTRLTVL.

The rearrangement links TRBV28 to TRBJ2-3; 10 nucleotides line up with TRBD2. The length of the CDR3 is 15 residues. V gave up 3 bases and J gave up 0 bases; unmatched junction bases: 0. The germline V gene encodes CDR1 MDHEN and CDR2 SYDVKM. The CDR3, as DNA: TGTGCCAGCAGTTTGACTAGCGGGAGCACAGATACGCAGTATTTT. It yields the protein CASSLTSGSTDTQYF.

The chain couples TRBV5-1 to TRBJ2-2, with D perhaps matching TRBD2 (7 bases). Germline V gene sequence: CDR1 SGHRS, CDR2 YFSETQ. The CDR3 contains 14 residues. Trimming left V 0 bases short and J 7 bases short, with 10 bases between. CDR3 residues: CASSLAGGRGELFF. CDR3 in DNA: TGCGCCAGCAGCTTGGCCGGGGGGCGCGGGGAGCTGTTTTTT.

This chain uses TRBV9 with TRBJ1-2, with TRBD1 matching over 11 bases. The CDR3 extends over 15 amino acids. The ends lost 3 bases at V and 7 bases at J; junction bases unmatched: 8. Germline CDR1 reads SGDLS; CDR2 reads YYNGEE. CDR3 loop: CASSGPGTGGVGYTF. CDR3 sequence (DNA): TGTGCCAGCAGCGGGCCCGGGACAGGGGGAGTTGGCTACACCTTC.

The genes are TRBV2 and TRBJ2-7; D possibly corresponds to TRBD1 (5 bases). CDR1 SNHLY and CDR2 FYNNEI come from the germline V gene. V lost 1 base and J lost 3, with 25 bases in between. There are 19 residues in the CDR3. CDR3 coding DNA: TGTGCCAGCAGTGAAGAGATAGGTGGGGCTGACGGAGAGTACTACGAGCAGTACTTC. It codes for CASSEEIGGADGEYYEQYF.

The chain is built from TRBV5-6 and TRBJ1-5; D is unclear. CDR1 is SGHDT, CDR2 YYEEEE, per germline. V lost 0 bases and J lost 2, with 6 bases in between. CDR3 length equals 14 residues. As DNA, the CDR3 is TGTGCCAGCAGCTTGGCCCCAGGCAATCAGCCCCAGCATTTT. Translated: CASSLAPGNQPQHF.

V and J are TRBV3-1 (or the pseudogene TRBV3-2) and TRBJ1-4, with 12 bases aligning to TRBD1. CDR1 LGHDT and CDR2 YNNKEL come from the germline V gene (reference sequence). This CDR3 has 15 residues. V shed 2 bases and J 7 bases; nucleotides not matched to a gene: 2. The CDR3 loop reads CASSQRDRGPEKLFF. CDR3 nucleotide sequence: TGTGCCAGCAGCCAACGGGACAGGGGGCCTGAAAAACTGTTTTTT.

V usage is TRBV6-5 and J usage is TRBJ1-1; D call uncertain. The length of the CDR3 is 11 residues. Trimming left V 7 bases short and J 5 bases short, with 8 bases between. CDR1 MNHEY and CDR2 SVGAGI come from the germline V gene. The CDR3 coding sequence is TGTGCCAGCACCGATCGGACTGAAGCTTTCTTT. Residues: CASTDRTEAFF.

V is TRBV7-3 and J is TRBJ1-2, with TRBD1 as a possible D gene (6 bases). The CDR3 is made up of 13 amino acids. Germline lookup yields CDR1 SGHTA and CDR2 FQGTGA. The V end was cut by 1 base, the J end by 4 bases, with 7 bases between. CDR3 sequence (DNA): TGTGCCAGCAGCTTAATGACAGGCTATGGCTACACCTTC. It specifies CASSLMTGYGYTF.

The chain has TRBV5-1 and TRBJ1-6; possible D gene TRBD1, 6 bases. The CDR3 contains 16 residues. V was pared by 4 bases and J by 5 bases, with 16 bases between. Germline CDR1 is SGHRS and CDR2 is YFSETQ. CDR3 sequence: CASSPKGGLDNSPLHF. CDR3 in DNA: TGCGCCAGCAGCCCGAAGGGGGGGCTGGATAATTCACCCCTCCACTTT.

J is TRBJ1-1 and V is TRBV28; D unclear. Germline CDR1 and CDR2: MDHEN and SYDVKM. The CDR3 is 14 amino acids. V was trimmed by 3 bases and J by 1 base, leaving 9 bases between them. The CDR3 protein is CASSFVPWNTEAFF. The CDR3 bases are TGTGCCAGCAGTTTCGTACCGTGGAACACTGAAGCTTTCTTT.